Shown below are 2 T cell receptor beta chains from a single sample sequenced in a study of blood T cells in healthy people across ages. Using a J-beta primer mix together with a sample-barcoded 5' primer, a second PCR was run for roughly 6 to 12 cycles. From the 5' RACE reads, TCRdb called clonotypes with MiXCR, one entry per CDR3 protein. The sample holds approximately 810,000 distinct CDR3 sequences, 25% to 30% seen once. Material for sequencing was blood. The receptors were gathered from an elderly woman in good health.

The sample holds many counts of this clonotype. The CDR3 sequence is CASSHNLLAGFGETQYF. In DNA form, the CDR3 reads TGTGCCAGCAGCCACAACCTTCTAGCGGGGTTTGGAGAGACCCAGTACTTC. The rearrangement uses TRBV7-2 and TRBJ2-5; TRBD2 matches 9 bases. CDR3 length: 17 residues. Germline CDR1 and CDR2: SGHTA and FQGNSA. Trimming at V came to 5 bases and at J to 4 bases, leaving 14 bases not matched to a gene.

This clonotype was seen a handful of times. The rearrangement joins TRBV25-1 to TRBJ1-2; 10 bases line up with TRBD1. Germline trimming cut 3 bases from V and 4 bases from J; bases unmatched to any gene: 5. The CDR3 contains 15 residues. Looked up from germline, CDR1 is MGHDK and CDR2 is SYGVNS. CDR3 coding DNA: TGTGCCAGCAGTGATTGGGACAGGGGCGTCTATGGCTACACCTTC. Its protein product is CASSDWDRGVYGYTF.